The T cell receptor (beta chain) under discussion was sequenced for a study of cytomegalovirus exposure and HLA in healthy donors. A remark on this clone: Its antigen is currently unknown.

The protocol was immunoSEQ multiplex PCR, while the TCRdb copy is restricted to in-frame clones and leaves out a portion. The sample shows hundreds of thousands of clones, roughly 85% of them seen only once. Overall study results and limits: Diagnosis of cytomegalovirus status made by the classifier reportedly showed high specificity and sensitivity. For most TCR sequences rarity was the rule, although some public TCRs occurred in many donors.

The donors were in the roughly 110-subject validation cohort, distinct from the roughly 600-subject first cohort. Sequencing was performed on PBMCs. This sequence was found in a woman under 30 in good health and CMV-seronegative.

The CDR3 DNA follows: TGTGCCAGCTCACCACCCCGGGCAGGGCCGAACACTGAAGCTTTCTTT. The encoded protein is CASSPPRAGPNTEAFF. The genes are TRBV18 and TRBJ1-1, with a weak D call TRBD1 (5 bases). The V and J ends lost 0 bases and 1 base respectively, with 12 bases between them. The CDR3 covers 16 residues. Germline values: CDR1 KGHSH, CDR2 LQKENI.